This T cell receptor beta chain was retrieved from a study of cytomegalovirus exposure and HLA in healthy donors (TCRdb year 2017). Notes on the research overall: An earlier analysis of approximately 640 of the donors reported 250 to 350 Gb of sequence data and approximately 110 million unique TCR beta sequences from roughly 200 million T cells. A later genetic analysis took genome-wide SNP genotypes for about 65% of the roughly 670 donors and used that subset as a discovery cohort. An early release covering 550 to 700 HLA-typed donors comprised about 320 gigabases of sequencing data and roughly 86 million unique TCR sequences. The genetic ancestry cluster associated with self-reported Caucasian donors included 70% to 85% of the roughly 400 genotyped donors. To study patterns of TCR occurrence, a later analysis re-analyzed previously published TCR beta repertoires from around 670 donors and added high-resolution HLA genotyping. Besides the first cohort of about 730 subjects, a separate validation cohort made up of 120 different subjects was used. In an earlier analysis of around 540 of the donors, high-throughput TCR beta sequencing was used to judge whether each TCR beta V gene segment behaved as functional or pseudogenic. All discovery cohort repertoires had been generated using a single sequencing platform. Donor age, sex, ethnicity and CMV serostatus were collected together with the repertoire data. The later analysis used no new phenotypic data to find candidate immune exposures, relying instead on TCR beta sequences and their occurrence across donors. Because of strong linkage in the cohort, roughly five DR-DQ haplotypes were treated as single units for association and clustering. Across around 400 genotyped donors of the cohort, an average of about 240,000 unique TCR beta nucleotide sequences per donor were sequenced, and 15% to 20% of those sequences were non-productive. To predict cytomegalovirus infection status, the study brought together high-throughput TCR immunosequencing, statistical association of individual TCRs with disease status, and machine learning. Class I and class II HLA loci were covered by the typing at four-digit resolution. The aim of the study was to test whether cataloging public T cell receptors could identify signatures of past pathogen exposure. The number of typed donors differed by locus: about 620-640 for A, B, C, DRB1 and DQB1; 522 for DQA1; roughly 600 for DPA1; and roughly 490 for DPB1. Using immunosequencing, the study profiled T cell repertoires from roughly 650 subjects and related those repertoires to cytomegalovirus serostatus. Overall results and qualifications from the work: A group of highly shared sequence variants was considered likely to be a technical artifact of the sequencing pipeline. According to a later analysis, TCR association rates differed among HLA loci, with DRB1 alleles showing the most associated TCRs and HLA-C alleles showing the fewest. When HLA alleles, especially DR and DQ, strongly co-occurred, attributing TCR associations to individual alleles was difficult. A later analysis found that most CMV-associated TCR beta chains appeared HLA-restricted, with HLA associations seemingly driven largely by CMV exposure. Because counts were too low, approximately 18 rarely observed V segments, including chromosome 9 orphons, were excluded from the earlier analysis of 587 of the donors. In an earlier analysis of approximately 590 of the donors, most TCR beta V segments were observed in productive rearrangements about 90% or about 30% of the time, broadly matching IMGT annotations. In a later genetic analysis, fewer N-insertions in productive TCRs were reported among donors in an Asian-associated ancestry cluster than the approximately 710-donor mean. The only immune exposure information available for the cohort was CMV serostatus. In both the original and validation cohorts, the classifier was reported to diagnose cytomegalovirus status with high specificity and sensitivity. Several of the top co-occurrence clusters appeared to be linked to parvovirus B19, influenza, CMV and Epstein-Barr virus, according to a later analysis. Linkage disequilibrium might explain the correlated functional status among segregating V segments, but an unknown experimental factor could not be excluded. At a false discovery rate of 0.05, a later analysis linked around 17,000 TCR beta sequences to specific HLA alleles. The study gave a list of some 150 TCR beta chains associated with cytomegalovirus. A further reported finding was that TCR beta sequences accurately predicted the HLA-A and HLA-B alleles for most subjects in the first cohort. In a later genetic analysis, a missense DCLRE1C variant was associated with V-gene and J-gene trimming of TCR beta chains, and the association was replicated in an independent cohort. It was suggested by the authors that the approach could potentially be generalized to other disease states and immunological phenotypes. Some IMGT-functional V segments, including TRBV6-2 and TRBV6-3, could not be told apart with the 87-base-pair reads, so those segments were excluded. Only TCR beta chains were sequenced in this cohort, and the absence of alpha or paired-chain data limited detectable features. Sequencing depth was assumed to be roughly uniform across donors in the presence/absence analyses, though that assumption may not hold. While some public TCRs were present in many individuals, most TCR sequences turned up only very rarely across donors. In vitro tests confirmed that a few of the cytomegalovirus-associated TCR beta chains recognize cytomegalovirus antigens. Compared with equally common non-associated chains, HLA-associated TCR beta chains in a later analysis were more clonally expanded and had lower generation probabilities. HLA typing was unavailable for some donors at each locus, so association tests used only the typed subset.

The cohort was made up of several hundred healthy bone marrow donors. Cohort members were all nominally healthy when sampled, although unrecorded immune exposures were likely present. The donor was CMV seropositive and belonged to the group of more than 250 seropositive cohort members. A peripheral blood sample was provided by each donor, and peripheral blood mononuclear cells were used for TCR beta sequencing. The Qiagen DNeasy Blood Extraction Kit was used to extract genomic DNA from the blood cell samples. Comment on this clone: Its antigen target is currently unknown. Base qualities are not at hand, and no much larger clone is one base apart.

The germline V end is reduced by 0 bases and the J end by 3 bases; junction bases left unmatched: 5. The CDR3, cysteine through phenylalanine, is 16 amino acids long. Only CDR3 DNA remains: 48 bases, in frame from the first base. CDR1 and CDR2 are read off the germline V gene as MNHEY and SVGAGI. Library preparation was by the immunoSEQ multiplex PCR assay. A mixture of 60 forward primers for TCR Vbeta segments and 13 reverse primers for TCR Jbeta segments was used in the multiplex PCR. A multiplex PCR assay on genomic DNA amplified the CDR3 region of rearranged TCR beta genes. The amplified TCR beta libraries were sequenced on the Illumina HiSeq System as 87-base-pair reads. The paper's processing steps were these. A later analysis counted about 80 million unique TCR beta chains across the 650 to 700 repertoires, and around 12 million of these chains were shared by at least two donors. Raw reads were error-corrected and collapsed into unique sequences with a nearest-neighbor algorithm that merged closely related sequences to remove PCR and sequencing errors. To assign V, D and J gene segments, CDR3 sequences were aligned to IMGT reference sequences. Each retained sequence needed at least a six-nucleotide match to both a V gene segment and a J gene segment. Rearrangements were called productive when the CDR3 lacked stop codons and stayed in frame with V and J; all others were non-productive. Following IMGT convention, CDR3 was defined as the stretch from the second conserved V-encoded cysteine up to the conserved J-encoded phenylalanine. The earlier analysis of 500 to 650 of the donors excluded any sequence lacking an unambiguous match to a single V gene segment. In an earlier analysis of 450 to 750 of the donors, a V segment was called functional when productive rearrangements were above 56.7%, and segregating when the standard deviation between donors exceeded 5%. To diagnose cytomegalovirus status from the catalog of TCR beta chain sequences, a statistical classification framework was built. V and J gene assignment, in a later analysis, came from comparing TCR nucleotide sequences with IMGT/GENE-DB human TR gene sequences. A later analysis assigned CDR3 sequences and most-parsimonious VDJ recombination scenarios with the TCRdist pipeline. In a later analysis, each TCR beta chain was defined by its CDR3 amino acid sequence together with its V-gene family, and reads lacking a unique V-gene family were excluded. As a way to deal with suspected cross-contamination and a sequencing artifact, a later analysis dropped approximately 590 nucleotide sequences that were highly shared and had low generation probability. In a later analysis, a clonal expansion index for each public chain was calculated from normalized within-repertoire ranks of inferred template counts. Generation probabilities in a later analysis came from a VDJ recombination model fitted to out-of-frame rearrangements, and those results were checked against IGoR. A later analysis scored TCR-TCR, TCR-HLA and TCR-CMV co-occurrence with hypergeometric tests, applying a repertoire-size bias correction to TCR pairs. In a later analysis, false discovery rates were estimated by permuting HLA or CMV assignments 20 times. In a later analysis, co-occurring TCRs were grouped using DBSCAN, and TCRdist sequence similarity was added for clustering within HLA-allele-positive subsets. Repertoires with fewer than 30,000 or more than 120,000 public chains, plus five repertoires with anomalous nucleotide sharing, were excluded from co-occurrence clustering. TCRdb limited this immuneACCESS table to in-frame rearrangements with V and J called. A share of clones is missing; checked studies link under half to unresolved V genes, and the rest is unexplained. V, J and clone size are those of that table, while D and trimming were read from the DNA. In this sample the table shows 95,000 to 150,000 clones, 78% of which occur a single time. 11% of the sample comes from the top ten.

Recombination joined TRBV6-5 with TRBJ2-7, with 10 bases matching TRBD2. The specimen sequenced was PBMCs. This sequence originates from a man aged 30 to 39 in good health and CMV-seropositive. The CDR3 has the sequence CASSYSTASGSYEQYF. The sequenced DNA is TGTGCCAGCAGTTACTCGACGGCTAGCGGGAGCTACGAGCAGTACTTC.